The present T cell receptor (beta chain) was sequenced within a study of blood T cell repertoires in COVID-19. Study summary: Some COVID-19 samples were acute and others convalescent; all came from the United States, Italy and Spain.

The CDR3 is made up of 15 amino acids. The V gene lost 0 bases and the J gene lost 10 bases, with 14 bases spanning the gap. Germline values: CDR1 SGHRS, CDR2 YFSETQ. Only in-frame clones appear in the TCRdb table, and some are missing; sequencing was by immunoSEQ multiplex PCR. The sample records around 260,000 clones, 89% being singletons. The specimen sequenced was peripheral blood. V is TRBV5-1 and J is TRBJ1-6; no definite D call. The clonotype originates from a woman between 40 and 55 years old who had recovered from COVID-19. This CDR3 is CASSLDGVGGSPLHF. CDR3 DNA: TGCGCCAGCAGCTTGGACGGGGTTGGAGGGTCACCCCTCCACTTT.